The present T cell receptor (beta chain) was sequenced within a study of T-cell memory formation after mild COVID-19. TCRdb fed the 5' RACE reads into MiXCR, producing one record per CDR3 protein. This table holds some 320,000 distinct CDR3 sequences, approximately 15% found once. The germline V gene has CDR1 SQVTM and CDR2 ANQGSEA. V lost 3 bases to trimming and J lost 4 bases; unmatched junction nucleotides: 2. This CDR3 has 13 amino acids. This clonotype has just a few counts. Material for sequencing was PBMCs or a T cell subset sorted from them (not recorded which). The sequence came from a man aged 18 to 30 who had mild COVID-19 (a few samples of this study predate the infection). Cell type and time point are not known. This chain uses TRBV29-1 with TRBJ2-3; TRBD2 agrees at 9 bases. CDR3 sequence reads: CSVERGGPDTQYF. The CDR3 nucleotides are TGCAGCGTTGAGCGGGGGGGCCCAGATACGCAGTATTTT.